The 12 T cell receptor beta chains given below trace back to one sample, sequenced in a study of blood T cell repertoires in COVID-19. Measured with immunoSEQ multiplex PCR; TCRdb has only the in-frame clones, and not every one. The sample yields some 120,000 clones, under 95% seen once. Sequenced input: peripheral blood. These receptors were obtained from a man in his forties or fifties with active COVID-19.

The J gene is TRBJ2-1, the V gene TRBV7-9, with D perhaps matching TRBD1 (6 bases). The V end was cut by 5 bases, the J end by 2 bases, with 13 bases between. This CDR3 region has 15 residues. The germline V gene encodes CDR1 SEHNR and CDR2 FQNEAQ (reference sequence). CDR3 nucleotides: TGTGCCAGCAGCCCCCCACGACAGGCCTACAATGAGCAGTTCTTC. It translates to CASSPPRQAYNEQFF.

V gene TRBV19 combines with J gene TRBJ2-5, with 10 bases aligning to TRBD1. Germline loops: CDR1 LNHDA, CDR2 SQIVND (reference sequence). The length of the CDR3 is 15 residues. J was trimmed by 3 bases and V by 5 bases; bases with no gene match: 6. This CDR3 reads CASSGTGEAEETQYF. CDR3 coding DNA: TGTGCCAGTAGTGGGACAGGGGAGGCAGAAGAGACCCAGTACTTC.

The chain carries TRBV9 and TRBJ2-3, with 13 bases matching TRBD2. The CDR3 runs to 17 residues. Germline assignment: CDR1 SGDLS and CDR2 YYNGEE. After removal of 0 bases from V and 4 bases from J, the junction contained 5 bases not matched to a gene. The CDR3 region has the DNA TGTGCCAGCAGCGTAGCTACTAGCGGGGGGGCATCAGATACGCAGTATTTT. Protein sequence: CASSVATSGGASDTQYF. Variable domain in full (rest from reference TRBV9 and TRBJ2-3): DSGVTQTPKHLITATGQRVTLRCSPRSGDLSVYWYQQSLDQGLQFLIQYYNGEERAKGNILERFSAQQFPDLHSELNLSSLELGDSALYFCASSVATSGGASDTQYFGPGTRLTVL.

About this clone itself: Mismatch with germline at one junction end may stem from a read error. CDR3 region: CVSSRDPGNTIYF. In DNA form, the CDR3 reads TGTGTCAGCAGCCGGGATCCTGGAAACACCATATATTTT. The chain links TRBV5-6 to TRBJ1-3; D not resolved. The CDR3 runs to 13 residues. Looked up from germline, CDR1 is SGHDT and CDR2 is YYEEEE.

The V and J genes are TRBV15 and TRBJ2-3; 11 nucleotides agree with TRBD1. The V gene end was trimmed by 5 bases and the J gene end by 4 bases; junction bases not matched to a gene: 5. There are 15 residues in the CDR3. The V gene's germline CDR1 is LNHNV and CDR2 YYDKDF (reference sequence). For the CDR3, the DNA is TGTGCCACCAGCGGGACAGGGGGTACAGCAGATACGCAGTATTTT. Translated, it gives CATSGTGGTADTQYF.

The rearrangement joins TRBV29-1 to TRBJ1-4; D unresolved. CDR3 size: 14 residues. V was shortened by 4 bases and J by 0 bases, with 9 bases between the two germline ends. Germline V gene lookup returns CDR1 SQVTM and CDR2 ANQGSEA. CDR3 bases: TGCAGCGTTGGCAGCCAGGCAACTAATGAAAAACTGTTTTTT. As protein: CSVGSQATNEKLFF.

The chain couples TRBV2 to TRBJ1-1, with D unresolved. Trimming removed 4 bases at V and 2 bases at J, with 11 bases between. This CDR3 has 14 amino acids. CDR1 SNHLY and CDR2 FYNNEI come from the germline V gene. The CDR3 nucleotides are TGTGCCAGCAGTGTGGGCGTTTACAACACTGAAGCTTTCTTT. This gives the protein CASSVGVYNTEAFF.

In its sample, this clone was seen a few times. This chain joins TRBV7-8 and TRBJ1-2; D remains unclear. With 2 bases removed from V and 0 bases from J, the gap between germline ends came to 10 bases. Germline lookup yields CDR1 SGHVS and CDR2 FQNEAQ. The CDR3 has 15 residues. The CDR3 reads CASSLLSQANYGYTF. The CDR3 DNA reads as TGTGCCAGCAGCTTATTGAGTCAAGCTAACTATGGCTACACCTTC.

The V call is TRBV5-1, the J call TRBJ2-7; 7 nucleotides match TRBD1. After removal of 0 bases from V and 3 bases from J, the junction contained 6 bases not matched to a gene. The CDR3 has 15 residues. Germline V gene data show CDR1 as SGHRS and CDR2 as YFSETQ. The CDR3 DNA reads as TGCGCCAGCAGCTTGGAGGGGACAGCACACTACGAGCAGTACGTC. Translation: CASSLEGTAHYEQYV.

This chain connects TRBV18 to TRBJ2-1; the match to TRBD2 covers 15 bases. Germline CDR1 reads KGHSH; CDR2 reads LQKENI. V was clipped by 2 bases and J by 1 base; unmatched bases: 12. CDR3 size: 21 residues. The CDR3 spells CASSPSFPGTSGGRSYNEQFF. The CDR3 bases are TGTGCCAGCTCACCATCGTTCCCCGGGACTAGCGGGGGGCGGTCCTACAATGAGCAGTTCTTC. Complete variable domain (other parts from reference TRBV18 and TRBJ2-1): NAGVMQNPRHLVRRRGQEARLRCSPMKGHSHVYWYRQLPEEGLKFMVYLQKENIIDESGMPKERFSAEFPKEGPSILRIQQVVRGDSAAYFCASSPSFPGTSGGRSYNEQFFGPGTRLTVL.

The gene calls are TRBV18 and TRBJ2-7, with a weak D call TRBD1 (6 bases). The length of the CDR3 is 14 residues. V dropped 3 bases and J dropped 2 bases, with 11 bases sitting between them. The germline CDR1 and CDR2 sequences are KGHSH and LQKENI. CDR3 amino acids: CASSPSGTPYEQYF. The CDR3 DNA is TGTGCCAGCTCACCCTCGGGGACACCCTACGAGCAGTACTTC.

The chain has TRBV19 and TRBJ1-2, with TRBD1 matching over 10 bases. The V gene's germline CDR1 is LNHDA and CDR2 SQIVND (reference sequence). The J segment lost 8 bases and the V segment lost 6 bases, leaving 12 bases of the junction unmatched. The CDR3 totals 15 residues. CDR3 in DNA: TGTGCCAGTAGGCTGCCGGGACAGGGGTCTCGGGGCTACACCTTC. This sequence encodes CASRLPGQGSRGYTF.